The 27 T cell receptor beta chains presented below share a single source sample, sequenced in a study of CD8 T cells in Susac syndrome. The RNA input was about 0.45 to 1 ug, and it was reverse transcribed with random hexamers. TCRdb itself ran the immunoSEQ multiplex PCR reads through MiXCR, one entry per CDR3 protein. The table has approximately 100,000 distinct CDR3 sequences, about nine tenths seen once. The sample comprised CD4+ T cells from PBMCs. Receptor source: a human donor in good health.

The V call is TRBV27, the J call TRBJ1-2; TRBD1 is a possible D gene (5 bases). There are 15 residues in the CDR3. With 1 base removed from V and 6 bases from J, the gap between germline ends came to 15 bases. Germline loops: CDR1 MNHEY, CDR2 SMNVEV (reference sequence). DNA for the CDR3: TGTGCCAGCAGTTTATGGGGTCGGGGAGGGGATGGCTACACCTTC. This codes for CASSLWGRGGDGYTF.

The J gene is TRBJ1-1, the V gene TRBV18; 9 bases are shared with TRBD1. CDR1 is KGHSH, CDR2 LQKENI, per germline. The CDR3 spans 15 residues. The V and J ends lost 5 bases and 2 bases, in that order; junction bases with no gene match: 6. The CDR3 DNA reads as TGTGCCAGCTCAGATACAGGGGGCGGAAACACTGAAGCTTTCTTT. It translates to CASSDTGGGNTEAFF.

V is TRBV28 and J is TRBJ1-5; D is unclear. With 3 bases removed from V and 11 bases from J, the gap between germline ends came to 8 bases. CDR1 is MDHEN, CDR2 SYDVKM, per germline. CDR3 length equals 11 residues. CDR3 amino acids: CASSFRASQHF. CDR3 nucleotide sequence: TGTGCCAGCAGTTTTCGGGCATCCCAGCATTTT.

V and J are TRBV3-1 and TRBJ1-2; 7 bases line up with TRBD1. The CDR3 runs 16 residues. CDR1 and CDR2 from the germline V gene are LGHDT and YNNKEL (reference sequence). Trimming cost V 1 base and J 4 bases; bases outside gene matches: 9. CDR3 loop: CASSQGQSTGSYGYTF. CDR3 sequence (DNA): TGTGCCAGCAGCCAAGGCCAATCGACAGGGAGCTATGGCTACACCTTC.

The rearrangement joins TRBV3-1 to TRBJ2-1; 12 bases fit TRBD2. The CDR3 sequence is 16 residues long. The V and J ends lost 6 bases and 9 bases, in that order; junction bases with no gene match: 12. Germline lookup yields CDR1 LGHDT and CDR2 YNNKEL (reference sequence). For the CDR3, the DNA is TGTGCCAGCAGTAGACTACTAGCGGGGGGCGCGGGTGAGCAGTTCTTC. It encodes CASSRLLAGGAGEQFF.

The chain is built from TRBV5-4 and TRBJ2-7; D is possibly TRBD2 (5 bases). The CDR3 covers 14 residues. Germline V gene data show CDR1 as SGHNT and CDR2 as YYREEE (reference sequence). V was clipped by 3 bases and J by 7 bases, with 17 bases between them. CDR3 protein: CASSSLAPGREQYF. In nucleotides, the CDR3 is TGTGCCAGCAGCTCTCTAGCCCCTGGGAGAGAGCAGTACTTC.

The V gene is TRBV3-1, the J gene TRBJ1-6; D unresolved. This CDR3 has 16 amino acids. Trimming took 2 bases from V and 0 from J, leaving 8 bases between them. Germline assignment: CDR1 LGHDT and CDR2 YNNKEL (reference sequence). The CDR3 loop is CASSQRGNSYNSPLHF. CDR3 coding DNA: TGTGCCAGCAGCCAACGAGGGAACTCCTATAATTCACCCCTCCACTTT.

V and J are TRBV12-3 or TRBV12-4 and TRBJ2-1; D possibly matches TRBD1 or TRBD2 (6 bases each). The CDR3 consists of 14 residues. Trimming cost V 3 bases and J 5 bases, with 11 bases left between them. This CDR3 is CASSFGGGNNEQFF. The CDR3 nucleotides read TGTGCCAGCAGTTTCGGGGGCGGGAACAATGAGCAGTTCTTC.

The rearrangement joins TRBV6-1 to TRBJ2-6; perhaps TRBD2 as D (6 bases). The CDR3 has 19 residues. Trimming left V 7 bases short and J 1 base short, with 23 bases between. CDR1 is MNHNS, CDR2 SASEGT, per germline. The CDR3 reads CASKKGGGARISGANVLTF. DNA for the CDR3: TGTGCCAGCAAGAAAGGAGGCGGGGCAAGGATTTCTGGGGCCAACGTCCTGACTTTC.

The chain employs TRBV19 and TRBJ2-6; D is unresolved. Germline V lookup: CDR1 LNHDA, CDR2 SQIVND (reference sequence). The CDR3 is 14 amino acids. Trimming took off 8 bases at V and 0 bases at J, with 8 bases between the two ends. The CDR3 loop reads CASSSSSGANVLTF. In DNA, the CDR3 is TGTGCCAGTTCCTCCTCCTCTGGGGCCAACGTCCTGACTTTC. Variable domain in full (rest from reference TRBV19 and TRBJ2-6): DGGITQSPKYLFRKEGQNVTLSCEQNLNHDAMYWYRQDPGQGLRLIYYSQIVNDFQKGDIAEGYSVSREKKESFPLTVTSAQKNPTAFYLCASSSSSGANVLTFGAGSRLTVL.

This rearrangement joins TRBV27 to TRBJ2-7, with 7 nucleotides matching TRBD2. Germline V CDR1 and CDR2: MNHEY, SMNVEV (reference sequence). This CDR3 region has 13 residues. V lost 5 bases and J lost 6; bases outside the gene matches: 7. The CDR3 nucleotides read TGTGCCAGCAGTCTCTCAGCGGGAATCGAGCAGTACTTC. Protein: CASSLSAGIEQYF.

CDR3 DNA sequence: TGTGCCAGCAGCTTAACGGCATTCTCCCCAGGGGGGAATGAGCAGTTCTTC. It encodes CASSLTAFSPGGNEQFF. The genes are TRBV7-3 and TRBJ2-1; tentatively, D is TRBD1 (7 bases). Trimming shortened V by 0 bases and J by 7 bases, and 19 bases separated the two germline ends. The CDR3 contains 17 residues. Germline lookup yields CDR1 SGHTA and CDR2 FQGTGA.

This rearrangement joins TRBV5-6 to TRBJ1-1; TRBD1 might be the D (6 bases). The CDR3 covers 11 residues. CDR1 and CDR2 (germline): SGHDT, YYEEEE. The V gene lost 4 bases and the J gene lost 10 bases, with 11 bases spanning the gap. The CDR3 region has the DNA TGTGCCAGCAGCCAACAGGGCAGAGCTTTCTTT. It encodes CASSQQGRAFF.

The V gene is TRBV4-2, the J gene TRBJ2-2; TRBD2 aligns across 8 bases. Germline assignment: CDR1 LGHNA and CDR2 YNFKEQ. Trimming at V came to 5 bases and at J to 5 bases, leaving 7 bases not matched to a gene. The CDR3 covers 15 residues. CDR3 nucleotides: TGTGCCAGCAGCTCTTCGACTAGCGTTACCGGGGAGCTGTTTTTT. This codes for CASSSSTSVTGELFF.

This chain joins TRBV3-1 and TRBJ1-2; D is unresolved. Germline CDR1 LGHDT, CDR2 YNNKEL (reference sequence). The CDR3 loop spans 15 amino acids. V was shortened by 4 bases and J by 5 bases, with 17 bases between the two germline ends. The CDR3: CASSPASGEEYGYTF. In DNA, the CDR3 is TGTGCCAGCAGCCCTGCCTCCGGGGAGGAATATGGCTACACCTTC. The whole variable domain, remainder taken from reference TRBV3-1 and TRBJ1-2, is DTAVSQTPKYLVTQMGNDKSIKCEQNLGHDTMYWYKQDSKKFLKIMFSYNNKELIINETVPNRFSPKSPDKAHLNLHINSLELGDSAVYFCASSPASGEEYGYTFGSGTRLTVV.

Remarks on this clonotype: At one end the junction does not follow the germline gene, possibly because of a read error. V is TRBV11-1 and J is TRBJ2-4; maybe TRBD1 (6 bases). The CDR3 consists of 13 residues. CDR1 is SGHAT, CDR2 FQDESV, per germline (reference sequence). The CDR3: CASSAGDKYIQYF. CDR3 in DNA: TGTGCCAGCAGCGCTGGGGACAAATACATTCAGTACTTC.

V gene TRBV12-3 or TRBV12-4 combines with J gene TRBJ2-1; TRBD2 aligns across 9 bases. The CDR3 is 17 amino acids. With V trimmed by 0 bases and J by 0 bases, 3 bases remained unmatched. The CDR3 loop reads CASSLASGGSSYNEQFF. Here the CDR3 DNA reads TGTGCCAGCAGTTTAGCTAGCGGGGGAAGCTCCTACAATGAGCAGTTCTTC.

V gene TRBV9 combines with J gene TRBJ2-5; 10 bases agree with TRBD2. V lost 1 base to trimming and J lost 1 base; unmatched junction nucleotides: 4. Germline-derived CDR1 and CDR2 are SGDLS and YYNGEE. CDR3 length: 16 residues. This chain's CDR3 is CASSVSLAGGQETQYF. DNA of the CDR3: TGTGCCAGCAGCGTATCTTTAGCGGGGGGCCAAGAGACCCAGTACTTC.

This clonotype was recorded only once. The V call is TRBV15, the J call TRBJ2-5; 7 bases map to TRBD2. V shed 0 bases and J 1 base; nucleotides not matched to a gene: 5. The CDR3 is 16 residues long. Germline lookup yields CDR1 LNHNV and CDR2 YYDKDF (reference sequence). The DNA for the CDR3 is TGTGCCACCAGCAGAGACTCATGGGAGGGCCAAGAGACCCAGTACTTC. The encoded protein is CATSRDSWEGQETQYF.

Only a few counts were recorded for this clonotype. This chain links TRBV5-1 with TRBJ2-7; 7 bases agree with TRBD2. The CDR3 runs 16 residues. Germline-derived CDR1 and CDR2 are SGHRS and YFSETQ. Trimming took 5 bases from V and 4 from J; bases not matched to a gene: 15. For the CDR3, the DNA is TGCGCCAGCAGTCGTGATGGGGGGGGACTTCTTTACGAGCAGTACTTC. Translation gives CASSRDGGGLLYEQYF.

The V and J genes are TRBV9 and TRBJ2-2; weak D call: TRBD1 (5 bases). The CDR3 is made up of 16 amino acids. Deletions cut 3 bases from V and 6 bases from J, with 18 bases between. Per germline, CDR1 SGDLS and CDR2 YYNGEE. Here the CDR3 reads CASSGQQFGIPGELFF. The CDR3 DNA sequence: TGTGCCAGCAGCGGACAGCAATTCGGAATTCCCGGGGAGCTGTTTTTT.

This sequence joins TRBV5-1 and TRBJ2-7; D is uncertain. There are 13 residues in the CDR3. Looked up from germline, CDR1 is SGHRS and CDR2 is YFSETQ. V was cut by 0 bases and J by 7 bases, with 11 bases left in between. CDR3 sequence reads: CASSLDSPWEQYF. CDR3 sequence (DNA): TGCGCCAGCAGCTTGGACAGTCCTTGGGAGCAGTACTTC.

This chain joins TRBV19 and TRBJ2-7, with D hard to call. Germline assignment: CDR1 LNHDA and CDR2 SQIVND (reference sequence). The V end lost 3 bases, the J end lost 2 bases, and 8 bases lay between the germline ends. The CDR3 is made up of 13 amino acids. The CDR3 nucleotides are TGTGCCAGTAGTATCCCAGAGACCTACGAGCAGTACTTC. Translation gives CASSIPETYEQYF. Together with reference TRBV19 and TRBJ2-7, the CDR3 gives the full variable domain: DGGITQSPKYLFRKEGQNVTLSCEQNLNHDAMYWYRQDPGQGLRLIYYSQIVNDFQKGDIAEGYSVSREKKESFPLTVTSAQKNPTAFYLCASSIPETYEQYFGPGTRLTVT.

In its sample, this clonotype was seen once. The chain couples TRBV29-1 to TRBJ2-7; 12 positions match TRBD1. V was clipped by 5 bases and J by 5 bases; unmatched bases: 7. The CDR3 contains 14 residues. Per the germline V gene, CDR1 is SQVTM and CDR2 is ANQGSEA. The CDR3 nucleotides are TGCAGCGTTAAACGGGGGACAGGGGGCGACGAGCAGTACTTC. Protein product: CSVKRGTGGDEQYF.

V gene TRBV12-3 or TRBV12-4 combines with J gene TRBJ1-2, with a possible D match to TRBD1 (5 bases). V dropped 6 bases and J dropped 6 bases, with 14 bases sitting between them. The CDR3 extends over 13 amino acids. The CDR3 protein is CASRVAGKDGYTF. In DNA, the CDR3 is TGTGCCAGCAGGGTGGCAGGGAAGGATGGCTACACCTTC.

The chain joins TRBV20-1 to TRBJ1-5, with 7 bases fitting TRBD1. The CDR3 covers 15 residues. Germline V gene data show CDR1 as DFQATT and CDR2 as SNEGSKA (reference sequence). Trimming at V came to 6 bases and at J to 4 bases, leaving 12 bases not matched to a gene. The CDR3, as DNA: TGCAGTGCAAGCTACAGGGGCGCAGGGAATCAGCCCCAGCATTTT. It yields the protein CSASYRGAGNQPQHF.

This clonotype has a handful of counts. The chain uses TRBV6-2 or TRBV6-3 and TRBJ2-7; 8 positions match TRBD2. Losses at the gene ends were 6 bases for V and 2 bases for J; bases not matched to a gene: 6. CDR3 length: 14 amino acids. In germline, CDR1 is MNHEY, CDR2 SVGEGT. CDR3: CASSRLANTYEQYF. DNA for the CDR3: TGTGCCAGCAGCCGACTAGCGAATACCTACGAGCAGTACTTC.